This TCR beta chain was documented in a study of CD8 T cells in ankylosing spondylitis. Whole-study findings and limits: Clones linked to the disease showed a CD8+ phenotype. They occurred at relatively low frequencies in peripheral blood. A number of the motif variants had already been described in reactive arthritis synovial fluid and blood. A TCR beta motif made of fewer than ten highly homologous variants seemed typical of ankylosing spondylitis blood. Significant enrichment of disease-linked clones was reportedly seen in matched ankylosing spondylitis synovial fluid.

The CDR3 covers 18 residues. Germline V gene sequence: CDR1 SGHRS, CDR2 YFSETQ. Trimming took 5 bases from V and 0 from J; bases not matched to a gene: 16. As concerns this clonotype: Antigen specificity is unknown.

From the 5' RACE reads, TCRdb called clonotypes with MiXCR, one entry per CDR3 protein. The profile covers roughly 700,000 distinct CDR3 sequences, with around 20% appearing a single time and around a fifth taken by the ten largest. V and J are TRBV5-1 and TRBJ2-5; 7 nucleotides align to TRBD1. The sequence was obtained from a male donor with ankylosing spondylitis. Sequencing was performed on blood, either unsorted or a sorted T cell fraction (not recorded which). The CDR3 sequence: CASRVEIAGTANQETQYF. CDR3 sequence (DNA): TGCGCCAGCAGGGTTGAAATAGCCGGGACAGCAAACCAAGAGACCCAGTACTTC.